This T cell receptor beta chain appears in the sequencing data of a study of shared clonotypes between healthy human individuals. Study outcomes and limitations: Naive subsets usually exceeded memory subsets in estimated richness.

Selected positively for CCR7 and CD45RO-negative, naive CD8 cells excluded terminally differentiated effector memory CD45RA+ cells. Concerning this clone: Antigen unknown.

Germline V gene data show CDR1 as SEHNR and CDR2 as FQNEAQ (reference sequence). The CDR3 is 16 residues long. V was shortened by 1 base and J by 1 base, with 14 bases between the two germline ends. Assay: immunoSEQ multiplex PCR; the TCRdb copy retains only in-frame clones and omits some. The repertoire includes 760,000 or so clones, around 96% of them detected once, and about 0.25% sits in the top ten. This chain uses TRBV7-9 with TRBJ2-7; D may be TRBD1 (6 bases). The sequenced material came from naive CD8+ T cells sorted from blood. The TCR was taken from a man aged 25-45 years in good health. The CDR3 sequence: CASSLGGHRASYEQYF. The CDR3 DNA is TGTGCCAGCAGCTTAGGAGGGCACAGGGCGTCCTACGAGCAGTACTTC.